This T cell receptor beta chain was captured in a study of prognosis after radiotherapy for stage I lung cancer. Study information: The tumor diagnosis was squamous cell carcinoma for seven patients and adenocarcinoma for roughly 11.

Germline values: CDR1 MDHEN, CDR2 SYDVKM. The CDR3 sequence is 16 residues long. V gave up 5 bases and J gave up 1 base, with 18 bases separating them. This clonotype was seen ten or more times. Multiplex PCR in two rounds served to amplify TCR beta CDR3 from genomic DNA. Used in first-round PCR were primers specific to each TRBV and TRBJ gene. TCRdb reanalysed the multiplex PCR reads using MiXCR and keeps one entry per CDR3 protein. The data contain about 26,000 distinct CDR3 sequences, 25% to 35% of them singletons. This rearrangement joins TRBV28 to TRBJ2-7, with D perhaps TRBD2 (5 bases). The source was PBMCs, collected before or after stereotactic body radiation therapy (not recorded which). The clonotype comes from a donor at least 50 years old with non-small cell lung cancer. The CDR3 DNA is TGTGCCAGCAGTACCGACCGGACTGTCTATTCCTACGAGCAGTACTTC. This sequence encodes CASSTDRTVYSYEQYF.